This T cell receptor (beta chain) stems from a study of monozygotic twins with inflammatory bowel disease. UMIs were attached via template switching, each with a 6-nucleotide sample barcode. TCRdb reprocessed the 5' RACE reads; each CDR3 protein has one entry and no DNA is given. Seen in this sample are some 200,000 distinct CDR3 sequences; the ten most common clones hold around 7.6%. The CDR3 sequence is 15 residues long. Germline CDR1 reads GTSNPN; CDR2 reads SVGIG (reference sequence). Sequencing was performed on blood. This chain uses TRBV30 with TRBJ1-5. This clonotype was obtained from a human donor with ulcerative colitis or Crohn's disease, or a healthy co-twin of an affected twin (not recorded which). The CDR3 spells CAWSLFGQLNQPQHF.